This T cell receptor (beta chain) was sequenced for a study of cytomegalovirus exposure and HLA in healthy donors. Points from the study as a whole: The study recorded 150 to 200 TCR beta chains that were cytomegalovirus-associated. High sensitivity and specificity were reportedly achieved when the classifier diagnosed cytomegalovirus status.

This clone was picked up one time. The antigen is not known. This CDR3 is built from 14 residues. Germline V gene data show CDR1 as SGHDT and CDR2 as YYEEEE. V gave up 1 base and J gave up 3 bases, with 9 bases separating them. Produced via immunoSEQ multiplex PCR; TCRdb's table is partial and in-frame only. The table shows around 350,000 clones, with around 86% occurring only once. The J gene is TRBJ2-3, the V gene TRBV5-6, with a possible D match to TRBD1 (5 bases). The sequencing sample was made of PBMCs. The origin of this receptor is a woman aged 18-35 years in good health and CMV-seronegative. In DNA form, the CDR3 reads TGTGCCAGCAGCTTGTTGGCAGGGACAGATACGCAGTATTTT. Protein sequence: CASSLLAGTDTQYF.